A single sample gave rise to the 20 T cell receptor beta chains below, sequenced in a study of post-analysis software for immune sequencing data. Findings of the study overall: Patients showed TRBV5-6, TRBV5-1 and TRBV20-1 among about five TRBV segments more frequent than in controls.

These receptors' antigens are unknown. Prepared TCR beta cDNA libraries contained unique molecular identifiers. Each CDR3 protein gets one entry after TCRdb re-called the PCR reads with MiXCR. The sample consists of about 430,000 distinct CDR3 sequences, approximately 42% of them appearing once. Sequenced material: blood. Source of these receptors: a girl aged 2-10 years with multiple sclerosis.

This clonotype is a singleton in its sample. This chain links TRBV27 with TRBJ2-1, with 8 bases that match TRBD2. The length of the CDR3 is 16 residues. J was trimmed by 1 base and V by 2 bases; bases with no gene match: 4. Germline CDR1 MNHEY, CDR2 SMNVEV (reference sequence). Here the CDR3 reads CASSLTAGASYNEQFF. CDR3 bases: TGTGCCAGCAGTTTAACAGCGGGAGCTTCCTACAATGAGCAGTTCTTC.

The chain carries TRBV25-1 and TRBJ2-1; D remains unclear. The CDR3 covers 19 residues. From germline, CDR1 is MGHDK and CDR2 SYGVNS. V lost 1 base to trimming and J lost 2 bases, with 21 bases between them. The CDR3 loop reads CASSESGVGRWGTYNEQFF. The CDR3 DNA reads TGTGCCAGCAGTGAATCTGGTGTCGGCAGGTGGGGAACCTACAATGAGCAGTTCTTC.

The V call is TRBV7-9, the J call TRBJ1-2, with D possibly TRBD1 on 6 matching bases. The ends were cut back, 4 bases at V and 2 bases at J, with 14 bases in the middle. The CDR3 is 15 residues long. Germline loops: CDR1 SEHNR, CDR2 FQNEAQ (reference sequence). CDR3 amino acids: CASSSYREFNYGYTF. The CDR3, as DNA: TGTGCCAGCAGCTCCTACAGGGAGTTCAACTATGGCTACACCTTC.

V usage is TRBV4-3 and J usage is TRBJ1-2; 12 bases fit TRBD1. Trimming removed 0 bases from V and 4 bases from J; junction bases left unmatched: 3. From germline, CDR1 is LGHNA and CDR2 YSLEER. The length of the CDR3 is 16 residues. The CDR3 sequence is CASSQEGQGAAYGYTF. In nucleotides, the CDR3 is TGCGCCAGCAGCCAAGAGGGACAGGGGGCGGCCTATGGCTACACCTTC.

This clonotype was recorded a few times. This chain connects TRBV11-1 to TRBJ2-7; possibly TRBD1 or TRBD2 for D (5 bases each). V dropped 2 bases and J dropped 3 bases, with 14 bases sitting between them. Germline loops: CDR1 SGHAT, CDR2 FQDESV (reference sequence). The CDR3 totals 15 residues. The CDR3: CASSLTAAGGYEQYF. The CDR3 DNA reads as TGTGCCAGCAGCTTAACGGCAGCTGGGGGCTACGAGCAGTACTTC.

The chain recombines TRBV11-2 with TRBJ2-1; possible D gene TRBD2, 5 bases. Trimming shortened V by 4 bases and J by 4 bases, and 14 bases separated the two germline ends. Germline CDR1 and CDR2: SGHAT and FQNNGV. The CDR3 contains 15 residues. This CDR3 is CASSSTRGPYNEQFF. The CDR3 bases are TGTGCCAGCAGCTCGACCAGAGGGCCGTACAATGAGCAGTTCTTC.

In its sample, this clonotype was seen a few times. V is TRBV6-5 and J is TRBJ2-1, with 11 bases identical to TRBD2. CDR1 is MNHEY and CDR2 is SVGAGI in the germline V gene. V lost 5 bases and J lost 8; bases outside the gene matches: 8. The CDR3 has 15 amino acids. The CDR3 spells CASSDTSGSGDEQFF. CDR3 sequence (DNA): TGTGCCAGCAGTGATACTAGCGGGAGTGGGGATGAGCAGTTCTTC.

The chain is built from TRBV5-1 and TRBJ2-3; the D call may be TRBD1 or TRBD2 (5 bases each). V was pared by 0 bases and J by 0 bases, with 11 bases between. CDR1 and CDR2 (germline): SGHRS, YFSETQ. CDR3 size: 16 residues. In DNA form, the CDR3 reads TGCGCCAGCAGCTTGGCCGGTCGGGGCAGCACAGATACGCAGTATTTT. This codes for CASSLAGRGSTDTQYF.

This clonotype was counted a few times. The chain employs TRBV9 and TRBJ1-2; no reliable D call. The germline V gene has CDR1 SGDLS and CDR2 YYNGEE. The CDR3 covers 14 residues. V was trimmed by 2 bases and J by 4 bases, leaving 12 bases between them. This CDR3 reads CASSVPSEGYGYTF. In nucleotides, the CDR3 is TGTGCCAGCAGCGTTCCGTCGGAAGGCTATGGCTACACCTTC.

This clonotype was counted ten times or more. V and J are TRBV5-1 and TRBJ2-1; D not certain. With 5 bases removed from V and 7 bases from J, the gap between germline ends came to 4 bases. Germline assignment: CDR1 SGHRS and CDR2 YFSETQ. This CDR3 has 10 residues. The CDR3 nucleotides are TGCGCCAGCAGGGGAAATGAGCAGTTCTTC. Its translation is CASRGNEQFF.

The V gene is TRBV28, the J gene TRBJ2-1; tentatively, D is TRBD1 (5 bases). TRBJ2-7 explains the end of the DNA better; the J call may be wrong. Germline V gene sequence: CDR1 MDHEN, CDR2 SYDVKM. The CDR3 has 15 amino acids. The CDR3 nucleotides are TGTGCCAGCAGTTTTCGGACACGACTTATCTACGAGCAGTACTTC. This translates into CASSFRTRLIYEQYF.

This clonotype was counted between two and nine times. The J gene is TRBJ2-1, the V gene TRBV4-1, with TRBD2 matching 8 bases. The V gene end was trimmed by 4 bases and the J gene end by 4 bases; junction bases not matched to a gene: 12. The CDR3 spans 17 residues. Germline-derived CDR1 and CDR2 are MGHRA and YSYEKL. CDR3 sequence: CASSPQTGGRSYNEQFF. The CDR3 bases are TGCGCCAGCAGCCCCCAGACGGGCGGGAGGTCATACAATGAGCAGTTCTTC.

This chain joins TRBV28 and TRBJ2-1, with 10 bases identical to TRBD2. J gave up 4 bases and V 2 bases, and 8 bases lay outside the gene matches. This CDR3 has 17 amino acids. Germline loops: CDR1 MDHEN, CDR2 SYDVKM. The CDR3 loop is CASSLGLAADLYNEQFF. CDR3 nucleotide sequence: TGTGCCAGCAGTTTAGGACTAGCGGCCGACCTTTACAATGAGCAGTTCTTC.

This chain uses TRBV7-8 with TRBJ2-7; 7 nucleotides align to TRBD1. Germline V gene data show CDR1 as SGHVS and CDR2 as FQNEAQ. The CDR3 has 15 residues. The V gene end was trimmed by 5 bases and the J gene end by 2 bases; junction bases not matched to a gene: 9. CDR3 coding DNA: TGTGCCAGCAGCCCACAGGGGTTGTTTCCCTACGAGCAGTACTTC. This codes for CASSPQGLFPYEQYF.

The chain links TRBV29-1 to TRBJ2-3, with a possible D match to TRBD1 (6 bases). The CDR3 has 12 amino acids. V lost 5 bases to trimming and J lost 6 bases, with 12 bases between them. Germline V CDR1 and CDR2: SQVTM, ANQGSEA. The CDR3 spells CSVSTRGDTQYF. CDR3 in DNA: TGCAGCGTTTCTACTAGGGGGGATACGCAGTATTTT.

The chain joins TRBV28 to TRBJ2-1; 10 nucleotides align to TRBD2. The germline V gene has CDR1 MDHEN and CDR2 SYDVKM. The ends lost 5 bases at V and 1 base at J; junction bases unmatched: 5. CDR3 length equals 16 residues. For the CDR3, the DNA is TGTGCCAGCAGTACTATGGGACTAGCGTCCTACAATGAGCAGTTCTTC. It translates to CASSTMGLASYNEQFF.

This clonotype was found a few times. The chain uses TRBV15 and TRBJ2-1; no clear D. The CDR3 loop spans 13 amino acids. Trimming shortened V by 1 base and J by 8 bases, and 9 bases separated the two germline ends. CDR1 and CDR2 (germline): LNHNV, YYDKDF (reference sequence). The CDR3 reads CATSRASLDEQFF. The CDR3 nucleotides read TGTGCCACCAGCAGAGCCAGCTTGGATGAGCAGTTCTTC.

V gene TRBV30 combines with J gene TRBJ2-7, with 10 bases fitting TRBD1. The junction had 6 bases not matched to a gene; V was cut back by 4 bases and J by 3 bases. From germline, CDR1 is GTSNPN and CDR2 SVGIG (reference sequence). The CDR3 loop spans 14 amino acids. As DNA, the CDR3 is TGTGCCTGGATCAGACAGGGGGCCCTCTACGAGCAGTACTTC. Protein product: CAWIRQGALYEQYF.

V gene TRBV20-1 combines with J gene TRBJ2-7, with no clear D. The CDR3 is 11 residues long. V was pared by 7 bases and J by 2 bases, with 9 bases between. Germline CDR1 DFQATT, CDR2 SNEGSKA (reference sequence). The CDR3: CSVGQTYEQYF. The CDR3 nucleotides are TGCAGTGTGGGCCAAACCTACGAGCAGTACTTC.

To note about this clonotype: One junction end does not reproduce the germline sequence, and a read error may be involved. The chain links TRBV12-3 or TRBV12-4 to TRBJ2-5; D is perhaps TRBD1 (6 bases). The CDR3 extends over 13 amino acids. Here the CDR3 DNA reads TGTACCAGCAGGCACAGGGACCAAGAGACCCAGTACTTC. Residues: CTSRHRDQETQYF.